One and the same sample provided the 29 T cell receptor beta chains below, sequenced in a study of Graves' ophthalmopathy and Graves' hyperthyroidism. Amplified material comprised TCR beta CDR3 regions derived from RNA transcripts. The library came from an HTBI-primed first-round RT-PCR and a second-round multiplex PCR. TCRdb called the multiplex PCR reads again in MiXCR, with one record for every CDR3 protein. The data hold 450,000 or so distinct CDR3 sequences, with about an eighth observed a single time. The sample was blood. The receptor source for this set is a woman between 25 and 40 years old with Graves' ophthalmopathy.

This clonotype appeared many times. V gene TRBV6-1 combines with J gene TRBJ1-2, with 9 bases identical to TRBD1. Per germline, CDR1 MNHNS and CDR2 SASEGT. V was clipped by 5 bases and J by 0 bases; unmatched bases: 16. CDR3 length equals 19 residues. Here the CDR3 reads CASSKGQGFFSQTNYGYTF. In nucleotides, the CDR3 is TGTGCCAGCAGTAAGGGACAGGGATTCTTTTCGCAGACTAACTATGGCTACACCTTC.

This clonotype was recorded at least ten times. CDR3 residues: CASSYSRQGAKNSPLHF. CDR3 DNA: TGTGCCAGCAGTTACTCGCGACAGGGGGCAAAGAATTCACCCCTCCACTTT. The chain couples TRBV6-5 to TRBJ1-6, with 10 positions matching TRBD1. The CDR3 extends over 17 amino acids. The germline V gene has CDR1 MNHEY and CDR2 SVGAGI. V gave up 0 bases and J gave up 7 bases; unmatched junction bases: 6.

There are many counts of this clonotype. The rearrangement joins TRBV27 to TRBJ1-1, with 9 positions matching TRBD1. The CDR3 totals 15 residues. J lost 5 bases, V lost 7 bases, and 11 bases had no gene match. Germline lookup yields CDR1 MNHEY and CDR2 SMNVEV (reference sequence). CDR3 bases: TGTGCCAGCACCCGGAGGGGACAGGGAGGAACTGAAGCTTTCTTT. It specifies CASTRRGQGGTEAFF.

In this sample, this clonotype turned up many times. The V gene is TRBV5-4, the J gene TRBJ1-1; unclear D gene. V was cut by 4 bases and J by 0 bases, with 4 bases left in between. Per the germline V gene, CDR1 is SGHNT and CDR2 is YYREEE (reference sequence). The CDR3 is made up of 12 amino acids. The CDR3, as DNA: TGTGCCAGCAGCATCGTGAACACTGAAGCTTTCTTT. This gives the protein CASSIVNTEAFF.

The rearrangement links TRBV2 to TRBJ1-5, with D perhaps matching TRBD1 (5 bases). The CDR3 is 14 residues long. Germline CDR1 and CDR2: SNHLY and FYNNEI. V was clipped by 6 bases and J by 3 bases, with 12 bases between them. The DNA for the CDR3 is TGTGCCAGCAGCTACAGGAGCTTCAATCAGCCCCAGCATTTT. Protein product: CASSYRSFNQPQHF.

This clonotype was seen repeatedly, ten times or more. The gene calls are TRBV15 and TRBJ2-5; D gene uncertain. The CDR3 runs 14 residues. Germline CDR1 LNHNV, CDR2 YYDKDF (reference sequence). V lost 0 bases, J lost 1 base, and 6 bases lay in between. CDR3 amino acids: CATSREDLQETQYF. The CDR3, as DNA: TGTGCCACCAGCAGAGAGGACCTCCAAGAGACCCAGTACTTC.

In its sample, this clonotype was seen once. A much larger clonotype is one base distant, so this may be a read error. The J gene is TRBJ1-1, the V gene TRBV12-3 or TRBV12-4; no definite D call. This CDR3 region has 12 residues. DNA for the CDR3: TGTTCCAGCAGTTTTTGGCCCGCTGAAGCTTTCTTT. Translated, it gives CSSSFWPAEAFF.

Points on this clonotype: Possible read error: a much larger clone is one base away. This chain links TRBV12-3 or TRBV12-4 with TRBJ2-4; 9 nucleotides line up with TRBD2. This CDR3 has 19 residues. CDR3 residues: CANSSQRGALRIAKNIKYF. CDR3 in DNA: TGTGCCAACAGTTCCCAGCGGGGGGCACTCCGAATAGCCAAAAACATTAAGTACTTC.

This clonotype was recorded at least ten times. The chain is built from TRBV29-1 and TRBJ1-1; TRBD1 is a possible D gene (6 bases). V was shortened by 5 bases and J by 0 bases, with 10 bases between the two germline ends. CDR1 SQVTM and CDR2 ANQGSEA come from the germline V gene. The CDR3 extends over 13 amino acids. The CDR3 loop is CSVSGHLNTEAFF. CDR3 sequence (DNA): TGCAGCGTTTCGGGACACCTGAACACTGAAGCTTTCTTT.

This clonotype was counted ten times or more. CDR3 DNA: TGCAGTGCTAGATCTCCGGGACTAGCGGGGTTAGATACGCAGTATTTT. This encodes CSARSPGLAGLDTQYF. The chain couples TRBV20-1 to TRBJ2-3; 13 bases line up with TRBD2. Per the germline V gene, CDR1 is DFQATT and CDR2 is SNEGSKA (reference sequence). The V and J ends lost 2 bases and 5 bases, in that order; junction bases with no gene match: 7. The CDR3 consists of 16 residues.

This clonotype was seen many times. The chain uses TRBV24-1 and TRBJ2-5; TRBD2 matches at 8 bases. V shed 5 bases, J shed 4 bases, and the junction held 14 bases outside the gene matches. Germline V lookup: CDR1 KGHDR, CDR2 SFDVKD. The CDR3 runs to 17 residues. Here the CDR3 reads CATSALRAGGAAETQYF. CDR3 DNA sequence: TGTGCCACCAGTGCCCTAAGGGCCGGGGGGGCCGCAGAGACCCAGTACTTC.

As DNA, the CDR3 is TGTGCCAGCAGTGAAGCAATGGGGCGGAGACGCTCTGGAAACACCATATATTTT. Its protein product is CASSEAMGRRRSGNTIYF. J is TRBJ1-3 and V is TRBV2; D possibly corresponds to TRBD1 (5 bases). Looked up from germline, CDR1 is SNHLY and CDR2 is FYNNEI. V dropped 0 bases and J dropped 0 bases, with 15 bases sitting between them. This CDR3 spans 18 amino acids.

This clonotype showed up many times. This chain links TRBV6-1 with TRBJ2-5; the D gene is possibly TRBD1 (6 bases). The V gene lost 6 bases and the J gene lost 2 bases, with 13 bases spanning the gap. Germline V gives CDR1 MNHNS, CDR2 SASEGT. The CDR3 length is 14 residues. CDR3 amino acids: CASSRDNRQETQYF. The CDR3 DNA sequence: TGTGCCAGCAGCCGGGACAACCGACAAGAGACCCAGTACTTC.

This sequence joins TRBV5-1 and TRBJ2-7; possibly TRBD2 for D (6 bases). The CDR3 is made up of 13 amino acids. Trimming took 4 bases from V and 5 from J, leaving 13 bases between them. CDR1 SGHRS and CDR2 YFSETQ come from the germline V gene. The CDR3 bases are TGCGCCAGCAGCCTCGGGACTGTCGACGAGCAGTACTTC. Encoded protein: CASSLGTVDEQYF.

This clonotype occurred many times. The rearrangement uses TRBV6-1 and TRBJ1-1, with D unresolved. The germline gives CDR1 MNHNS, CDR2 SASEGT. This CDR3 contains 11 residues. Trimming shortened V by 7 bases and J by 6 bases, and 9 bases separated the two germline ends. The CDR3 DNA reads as TGTGCCAGCAAAAGGACGGCTGAAGCTTTCTTT. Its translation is CASKRTAEAFF.

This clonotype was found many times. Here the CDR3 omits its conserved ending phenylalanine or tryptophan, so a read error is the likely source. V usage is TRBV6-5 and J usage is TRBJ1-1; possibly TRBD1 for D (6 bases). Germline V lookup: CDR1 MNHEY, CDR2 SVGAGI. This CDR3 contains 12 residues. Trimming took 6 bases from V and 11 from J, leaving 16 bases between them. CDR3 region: CASSSTQGWAFS. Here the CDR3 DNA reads TGTGCCAGCAGCTCAACACAGGGCTGGGCTTTCTCT.

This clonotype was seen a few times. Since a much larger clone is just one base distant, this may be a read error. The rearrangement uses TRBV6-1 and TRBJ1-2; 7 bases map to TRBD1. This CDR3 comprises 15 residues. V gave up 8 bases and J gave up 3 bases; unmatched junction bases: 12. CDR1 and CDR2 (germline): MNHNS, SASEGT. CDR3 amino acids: CASSEGAGEDYGYTF. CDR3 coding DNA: TGTGCCAGCTCCGAGGGGGCGGGGGAGGACTATGGCTACACCTTC.

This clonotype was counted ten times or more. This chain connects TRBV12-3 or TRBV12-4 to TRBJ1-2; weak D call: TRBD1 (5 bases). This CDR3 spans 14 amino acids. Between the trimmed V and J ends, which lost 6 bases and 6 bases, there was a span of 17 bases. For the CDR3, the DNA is TGTGCCAGCAGACGGGACGCCGGAGGCAATGGCTACACCTTC. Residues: CASRRDAGGNGYTF.

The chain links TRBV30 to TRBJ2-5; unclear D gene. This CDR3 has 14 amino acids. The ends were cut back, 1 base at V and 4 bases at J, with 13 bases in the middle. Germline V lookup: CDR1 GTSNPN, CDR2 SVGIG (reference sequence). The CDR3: CAWSGYPLRETQYF. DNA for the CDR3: TGTGCCTGGAGTGGGTACCCGCTGAGAGAGACCCAGTACTTC.

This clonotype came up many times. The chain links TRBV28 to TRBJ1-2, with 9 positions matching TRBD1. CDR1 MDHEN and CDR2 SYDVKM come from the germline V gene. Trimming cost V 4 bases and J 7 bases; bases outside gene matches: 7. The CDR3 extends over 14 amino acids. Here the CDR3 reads CASSSGQGAVGYTF. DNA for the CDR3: TGTGCCAGCAGTTCGGGACAGGGAGCGGTTGGCTACACCTTC.

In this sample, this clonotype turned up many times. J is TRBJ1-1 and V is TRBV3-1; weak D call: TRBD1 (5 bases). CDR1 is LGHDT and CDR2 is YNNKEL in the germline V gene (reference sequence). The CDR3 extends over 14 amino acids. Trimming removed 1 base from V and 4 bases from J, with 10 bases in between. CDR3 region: CASSQGGAGTEAFF. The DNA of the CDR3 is TGTGCCAGCAGCCAAGGGGGCGCGGGCACTGAAGCTTTCTTT.

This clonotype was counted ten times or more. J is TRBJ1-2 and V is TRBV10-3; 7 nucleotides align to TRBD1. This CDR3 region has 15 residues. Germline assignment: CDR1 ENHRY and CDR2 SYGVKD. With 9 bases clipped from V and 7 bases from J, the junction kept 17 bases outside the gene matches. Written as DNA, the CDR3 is TGTGCCATTGGGGACAACAGGGGAGTTCTGAGTGGCTACACCTTC. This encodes CAIGDNRGVLSGYTF.

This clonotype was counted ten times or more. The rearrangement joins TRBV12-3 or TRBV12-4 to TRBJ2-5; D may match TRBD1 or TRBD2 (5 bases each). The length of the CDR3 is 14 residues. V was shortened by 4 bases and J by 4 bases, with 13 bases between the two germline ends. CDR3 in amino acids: CASSWGQGVETQYF. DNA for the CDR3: TGTGCCAGCAGTTGGGGTCAGGGAGTAGAGACCCAGTACTTC.

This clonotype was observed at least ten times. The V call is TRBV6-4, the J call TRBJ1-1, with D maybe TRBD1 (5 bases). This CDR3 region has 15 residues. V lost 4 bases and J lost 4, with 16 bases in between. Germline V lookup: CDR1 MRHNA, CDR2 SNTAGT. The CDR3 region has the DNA TGTGCCAGCAGTGGGGGCGTCTATCGGGGCACTGAAGCTTTCTTT. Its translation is CASSGGVYRGTEAFF.

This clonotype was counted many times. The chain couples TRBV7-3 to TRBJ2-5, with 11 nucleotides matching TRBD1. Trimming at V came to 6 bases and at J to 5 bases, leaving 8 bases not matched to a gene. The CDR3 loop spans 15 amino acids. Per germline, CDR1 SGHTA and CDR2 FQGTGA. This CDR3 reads CASSHGQGAWETQYF. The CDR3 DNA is TGTGCCAGCAGTCACGGACAGGGGGCATGGGAGACCCAGTACTTC. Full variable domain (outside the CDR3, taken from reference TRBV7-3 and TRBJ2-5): GAGVSQTPSNKVTEKGKYVELRCDPISGHTALYWYRQSLGQGPEFLIYFQGTGAADDSGLPNDRFFAVRPEGSVSTLKIQRTERGDSAVYLCASSHGQGAWETQYFGPGTRLLVL.

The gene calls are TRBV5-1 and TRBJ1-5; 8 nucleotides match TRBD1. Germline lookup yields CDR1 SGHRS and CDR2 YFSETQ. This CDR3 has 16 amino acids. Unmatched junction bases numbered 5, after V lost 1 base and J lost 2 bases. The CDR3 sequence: CASSLSLDRGNQPQHF. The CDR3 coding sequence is TGCGCCAGCAGCTTGAGTCTGGACAGGGGCAATCAGCCCCAGCATTTT.

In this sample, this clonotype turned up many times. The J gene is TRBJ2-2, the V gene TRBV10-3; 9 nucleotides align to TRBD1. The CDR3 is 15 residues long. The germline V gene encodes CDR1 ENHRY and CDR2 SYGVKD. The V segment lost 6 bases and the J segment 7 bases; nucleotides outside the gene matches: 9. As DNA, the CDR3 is TGTGCCATCAGCCCGGGACAGGGCGTCGTCGGGGAGCTGTTTTTT. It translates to CAISPGQGVVGELFF.

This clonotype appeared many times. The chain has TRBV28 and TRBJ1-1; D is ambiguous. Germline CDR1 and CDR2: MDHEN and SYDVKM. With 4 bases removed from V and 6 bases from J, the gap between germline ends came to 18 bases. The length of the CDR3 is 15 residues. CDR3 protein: CASSSAIQVRAEAFF. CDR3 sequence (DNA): TGTGCCAGCAGTTCGGCGATTCAAGTCCGGGCTGAAGCTTTCTTT.

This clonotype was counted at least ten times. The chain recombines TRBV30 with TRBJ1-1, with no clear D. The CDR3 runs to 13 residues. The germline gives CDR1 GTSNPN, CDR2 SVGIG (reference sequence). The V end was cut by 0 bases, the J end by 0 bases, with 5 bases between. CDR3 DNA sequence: TGTGCCTGGAGTGTAGAAATGAACACTGAAGCTTTCTTT. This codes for CAWSVEMNTEAFF. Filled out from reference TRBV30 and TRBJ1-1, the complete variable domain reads SQTIHQWPATLVQPVGSPLSLECTVEGTSNPNLYWYRQAAGRGLQLLFYSVGIGQISSEVPQNLSASRPQDRQFILSSKKLLLSDSGFYLCAWSVEMNTEAFFGQGTRLTVV.